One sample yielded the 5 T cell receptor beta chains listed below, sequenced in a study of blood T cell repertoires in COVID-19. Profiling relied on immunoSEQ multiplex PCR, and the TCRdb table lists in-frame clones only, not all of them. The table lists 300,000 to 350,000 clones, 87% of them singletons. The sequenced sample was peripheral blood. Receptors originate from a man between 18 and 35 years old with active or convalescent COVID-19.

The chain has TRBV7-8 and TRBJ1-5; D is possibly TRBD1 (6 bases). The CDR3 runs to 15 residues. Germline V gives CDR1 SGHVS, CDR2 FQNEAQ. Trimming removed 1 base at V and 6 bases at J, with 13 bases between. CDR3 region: CASSLVGGAGQPQHF. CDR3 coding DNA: TGTGCCAGCAGCTTAGTTGGGGGGGCAGGTCAGCCCCAGCATTTT.

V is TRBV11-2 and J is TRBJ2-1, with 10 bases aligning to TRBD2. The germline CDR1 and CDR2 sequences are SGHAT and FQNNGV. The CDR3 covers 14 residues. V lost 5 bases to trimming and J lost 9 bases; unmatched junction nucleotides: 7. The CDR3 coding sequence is TGTGCCAGCAGCCAGACTAGCGGGTCTGGTGAGCAGTTCTTC. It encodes CASSQTSGSGEQFF.

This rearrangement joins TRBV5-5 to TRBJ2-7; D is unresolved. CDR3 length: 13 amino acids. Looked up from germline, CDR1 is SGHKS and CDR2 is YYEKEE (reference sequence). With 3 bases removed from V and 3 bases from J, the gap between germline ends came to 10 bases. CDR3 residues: CASSSTLSYEQYF. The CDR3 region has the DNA TGTGCCAGCAGCTCTACGTTGAGCTACGAGCAGTACTTC.

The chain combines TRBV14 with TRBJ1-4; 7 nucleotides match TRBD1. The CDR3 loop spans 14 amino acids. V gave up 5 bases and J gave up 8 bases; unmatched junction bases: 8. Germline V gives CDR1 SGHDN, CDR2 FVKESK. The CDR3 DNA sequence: TGTGCCAGCAGCTCCGACAGGGTCGGAGAAAAACTGTTTTTT. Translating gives CASSSDRVGEKLFF.

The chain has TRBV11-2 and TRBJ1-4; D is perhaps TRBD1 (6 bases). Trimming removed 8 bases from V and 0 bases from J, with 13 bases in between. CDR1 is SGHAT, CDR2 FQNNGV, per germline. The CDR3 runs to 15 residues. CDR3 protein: CASGVNRATNEKLFF. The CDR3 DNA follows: TGTGCCAGCGGGGTGAACAGGGCAACTAATGAAAAACTGTTTTTT.